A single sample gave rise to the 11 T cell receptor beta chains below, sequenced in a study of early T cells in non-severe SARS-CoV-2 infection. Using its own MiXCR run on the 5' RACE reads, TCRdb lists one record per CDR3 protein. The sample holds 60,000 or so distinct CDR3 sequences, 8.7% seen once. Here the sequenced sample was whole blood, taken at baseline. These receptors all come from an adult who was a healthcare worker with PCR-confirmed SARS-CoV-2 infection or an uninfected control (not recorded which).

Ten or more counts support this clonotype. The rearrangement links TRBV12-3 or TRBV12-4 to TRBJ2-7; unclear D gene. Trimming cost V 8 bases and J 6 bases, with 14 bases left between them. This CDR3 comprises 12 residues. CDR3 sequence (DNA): TGTGCCAGCTCCAATTTTCGAGGCGAGCAGTACTTC. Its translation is CASSNFRGEQYF.

Written as DNA, the CDR3 is TGTGCCAGCTCACCACCGCAAGGTCGGGGTTCACCCCTCCACTTT. Protein: CASSPPQGRGSPLHF. The gene calls are TRBV18 and TRBJ1-6; the D is unclear. Germline V CDR1 and CDR2: KGHSH, LQKENI. V was clipped by 0 bases and J by 9 bases, with 12 bases between them. The CDR3 extends over 15 amino acids. Looking up the rest from reference TRBV18 and TRBJ1-6 gives the full variable domain: NAGVMQNPRHLVRRRGQEARLRCSPMKGHSHVYWYRQLPEEGLKFMVYLQKENIIDESGMPKERFSAEFPKEGPSILRIQQVVRGDSAAYFCASSPPQGRGSPLHFGNGTRLTVT.

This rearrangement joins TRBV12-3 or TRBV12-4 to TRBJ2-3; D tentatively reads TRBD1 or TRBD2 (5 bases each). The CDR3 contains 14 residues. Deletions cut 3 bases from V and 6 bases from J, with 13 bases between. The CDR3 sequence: CASSLDGTPDTQYF. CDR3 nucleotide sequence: TGTGCCAGCAGTTTGGACGGGACCCCGGATACGCAGTATTTT.

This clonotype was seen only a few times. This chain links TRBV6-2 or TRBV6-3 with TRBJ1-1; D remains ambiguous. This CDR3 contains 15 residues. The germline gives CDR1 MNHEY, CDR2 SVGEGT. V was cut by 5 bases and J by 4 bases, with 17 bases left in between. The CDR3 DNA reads TGTGCCAGCAGTCGGGCGGGGAGGGCCAGCACTGAAGCTTTCTTT. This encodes CASSRAGRASTEAFF.

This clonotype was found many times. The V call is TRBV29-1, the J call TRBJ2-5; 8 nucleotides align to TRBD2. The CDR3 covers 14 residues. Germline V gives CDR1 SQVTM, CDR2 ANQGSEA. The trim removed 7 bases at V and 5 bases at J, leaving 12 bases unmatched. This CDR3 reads CSASRAGVGETQYF. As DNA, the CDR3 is TGCAGCGCGAGCCGAGCGGGAGTTGGGGAGACCCAGTACTTC.

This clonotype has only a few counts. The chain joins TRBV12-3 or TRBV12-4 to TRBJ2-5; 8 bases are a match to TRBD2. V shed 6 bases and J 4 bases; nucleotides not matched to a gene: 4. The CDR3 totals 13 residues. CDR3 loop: CASRVTSVETQYF. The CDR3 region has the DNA TGTGCCAGCAGGGTGACTAGCGTAGAGACCCAGTACTTC.

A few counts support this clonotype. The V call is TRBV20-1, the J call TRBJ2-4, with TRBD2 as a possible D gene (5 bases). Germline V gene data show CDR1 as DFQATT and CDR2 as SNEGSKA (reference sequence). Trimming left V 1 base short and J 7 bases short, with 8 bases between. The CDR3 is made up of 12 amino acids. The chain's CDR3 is CSARVRENIQYF. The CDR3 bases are TGCAGTGCTAGAGTTAGGGAGAACATTCAGTACTTC.

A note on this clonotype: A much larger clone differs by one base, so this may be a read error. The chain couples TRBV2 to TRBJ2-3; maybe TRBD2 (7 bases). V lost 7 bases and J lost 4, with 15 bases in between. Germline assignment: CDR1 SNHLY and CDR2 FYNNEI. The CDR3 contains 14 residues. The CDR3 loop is CASKEGEGADTQYF. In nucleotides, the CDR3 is TGTGCCAGCAAAGAGGGGGAGGGGGCAGATACGCAGTATTTT.

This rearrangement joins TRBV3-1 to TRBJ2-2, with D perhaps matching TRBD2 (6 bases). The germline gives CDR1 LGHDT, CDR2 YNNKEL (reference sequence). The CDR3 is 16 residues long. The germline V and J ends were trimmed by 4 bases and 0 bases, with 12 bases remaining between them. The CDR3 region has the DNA TGTGCCAGCAGCCTCATTGGCGGGGCGAACACCGGGGAGCTGTTTTTT. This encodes CASSLIGGANTGELFF.

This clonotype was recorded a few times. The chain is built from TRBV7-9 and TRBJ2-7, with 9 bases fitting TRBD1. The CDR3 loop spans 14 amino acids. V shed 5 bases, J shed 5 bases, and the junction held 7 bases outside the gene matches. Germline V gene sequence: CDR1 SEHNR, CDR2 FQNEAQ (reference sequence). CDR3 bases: TGTGCCAGCAGCCCCGACAGGGGGAACCACGAGCAGTACTTC. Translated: CASSPDRGNHEQYF. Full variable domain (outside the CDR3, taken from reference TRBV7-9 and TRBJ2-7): DTGVSQNPRHKITKRGQNVTFRCDPISEHNRLYWYRQTLGQGPEFLTYFQNEAQLEKSRLLSDRFSAERPKGSFSTLEIQRTEQGDSAMYLCASSPDRGNHEQYFGPGTRLTVT.

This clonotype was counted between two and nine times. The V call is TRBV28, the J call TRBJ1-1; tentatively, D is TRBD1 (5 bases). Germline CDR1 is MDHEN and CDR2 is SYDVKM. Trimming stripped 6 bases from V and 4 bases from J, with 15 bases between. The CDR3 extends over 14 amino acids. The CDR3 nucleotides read TGTGCCAGCAGAGTGAGGGCGGGGGGCACTGAAGCTTTCTTT. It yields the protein CASRVRAGGTEAFF.